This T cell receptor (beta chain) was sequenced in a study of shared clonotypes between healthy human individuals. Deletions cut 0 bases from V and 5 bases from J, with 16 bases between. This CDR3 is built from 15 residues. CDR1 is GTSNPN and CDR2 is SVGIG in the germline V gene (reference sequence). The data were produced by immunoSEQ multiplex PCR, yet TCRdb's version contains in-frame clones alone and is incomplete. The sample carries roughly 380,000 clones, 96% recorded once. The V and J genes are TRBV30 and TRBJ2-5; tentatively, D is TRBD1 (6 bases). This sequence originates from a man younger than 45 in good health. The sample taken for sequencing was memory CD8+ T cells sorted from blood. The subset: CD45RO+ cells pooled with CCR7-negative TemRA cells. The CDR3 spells CAWSVHRVRVETQYF. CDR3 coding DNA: TGTGCCTGGAGTGTCCACAGGGTGAGGGTCGAGACCCAGTACTTC.